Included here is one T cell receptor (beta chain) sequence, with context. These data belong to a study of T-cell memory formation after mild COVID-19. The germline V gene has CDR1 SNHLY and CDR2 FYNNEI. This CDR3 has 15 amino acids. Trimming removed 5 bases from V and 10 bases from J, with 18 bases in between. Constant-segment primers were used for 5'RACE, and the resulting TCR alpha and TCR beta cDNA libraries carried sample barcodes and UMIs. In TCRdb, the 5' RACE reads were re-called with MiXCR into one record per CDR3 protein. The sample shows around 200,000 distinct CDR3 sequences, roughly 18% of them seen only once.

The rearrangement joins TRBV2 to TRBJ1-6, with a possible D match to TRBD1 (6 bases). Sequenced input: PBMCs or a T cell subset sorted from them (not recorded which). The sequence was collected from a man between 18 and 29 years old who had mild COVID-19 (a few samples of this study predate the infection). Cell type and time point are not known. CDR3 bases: TGTGCCAGCAGTAAGGACAGTCCCGTTAACTCACCCCTCCACTTT. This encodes CASSKDSPVNSPLHF.